The clone carrying this T cell receptor beta chain occurred a few times. Its antigen is not identified. This sample was taken from a study of cytomegalovirus exposure and HLA in healthy donors. General study findings and limits: As a later analysis showed, several of the most significant clusters appeared to be linked to common viral pathogens.

Amplification used 60 Vbeta primers and 13 Jbeta primers. Method: immunoSEQ multiplex PCR; TCRdb's copy keeps in-frame clones and lacks some. Altogether 150,000 to 200,000 clones are present, 84% being singletons, with the ten largest covering 2.6%. CDR3 size: 18 residues. V was pared by 2 bases and J by 1 base, with 18 bases between. Germline V gives CDR1 SGHRS, CDR2 YFSETQ. This TCR was recovered from a woman in her fifties or sixties in good health and CMV-seropositive. Material: PBMCs. The chain employs TRBV5-1 and TRBJ2-2; weak D call: TRBD1 (6 bases). CDR3 sequence: CASSLGRSLGQNTGELFF. DNA for the CDR3: TGCGCCAGCAGCTTAGGGCGATCGTTGGGACAGAACACCGGGGAGCTGTTTTTT.